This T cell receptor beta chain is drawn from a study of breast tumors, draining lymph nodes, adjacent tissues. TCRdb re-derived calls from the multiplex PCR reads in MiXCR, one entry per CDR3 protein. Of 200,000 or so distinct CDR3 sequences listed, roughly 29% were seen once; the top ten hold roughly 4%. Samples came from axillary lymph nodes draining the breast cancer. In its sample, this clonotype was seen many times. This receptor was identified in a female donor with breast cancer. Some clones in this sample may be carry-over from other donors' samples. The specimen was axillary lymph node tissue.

The CDR3 sequence is CASSSEGEGTDTQYF. The CDR3 region has the DNA TGTGCCAGCAGCTCGGAGGGAGAGGGCACAGATACGCAGTATTTT. This chain joins TRBV28 and TRBJ2-3; D is possibly TRBD2 (6 bases). The CDR3 length is 15 residues. Trimming took off 6 bases at V and 1 base at J, with 14 bases between the two ends. Germline V CDR1 and CDR2: MDHEN, SYDVKM.